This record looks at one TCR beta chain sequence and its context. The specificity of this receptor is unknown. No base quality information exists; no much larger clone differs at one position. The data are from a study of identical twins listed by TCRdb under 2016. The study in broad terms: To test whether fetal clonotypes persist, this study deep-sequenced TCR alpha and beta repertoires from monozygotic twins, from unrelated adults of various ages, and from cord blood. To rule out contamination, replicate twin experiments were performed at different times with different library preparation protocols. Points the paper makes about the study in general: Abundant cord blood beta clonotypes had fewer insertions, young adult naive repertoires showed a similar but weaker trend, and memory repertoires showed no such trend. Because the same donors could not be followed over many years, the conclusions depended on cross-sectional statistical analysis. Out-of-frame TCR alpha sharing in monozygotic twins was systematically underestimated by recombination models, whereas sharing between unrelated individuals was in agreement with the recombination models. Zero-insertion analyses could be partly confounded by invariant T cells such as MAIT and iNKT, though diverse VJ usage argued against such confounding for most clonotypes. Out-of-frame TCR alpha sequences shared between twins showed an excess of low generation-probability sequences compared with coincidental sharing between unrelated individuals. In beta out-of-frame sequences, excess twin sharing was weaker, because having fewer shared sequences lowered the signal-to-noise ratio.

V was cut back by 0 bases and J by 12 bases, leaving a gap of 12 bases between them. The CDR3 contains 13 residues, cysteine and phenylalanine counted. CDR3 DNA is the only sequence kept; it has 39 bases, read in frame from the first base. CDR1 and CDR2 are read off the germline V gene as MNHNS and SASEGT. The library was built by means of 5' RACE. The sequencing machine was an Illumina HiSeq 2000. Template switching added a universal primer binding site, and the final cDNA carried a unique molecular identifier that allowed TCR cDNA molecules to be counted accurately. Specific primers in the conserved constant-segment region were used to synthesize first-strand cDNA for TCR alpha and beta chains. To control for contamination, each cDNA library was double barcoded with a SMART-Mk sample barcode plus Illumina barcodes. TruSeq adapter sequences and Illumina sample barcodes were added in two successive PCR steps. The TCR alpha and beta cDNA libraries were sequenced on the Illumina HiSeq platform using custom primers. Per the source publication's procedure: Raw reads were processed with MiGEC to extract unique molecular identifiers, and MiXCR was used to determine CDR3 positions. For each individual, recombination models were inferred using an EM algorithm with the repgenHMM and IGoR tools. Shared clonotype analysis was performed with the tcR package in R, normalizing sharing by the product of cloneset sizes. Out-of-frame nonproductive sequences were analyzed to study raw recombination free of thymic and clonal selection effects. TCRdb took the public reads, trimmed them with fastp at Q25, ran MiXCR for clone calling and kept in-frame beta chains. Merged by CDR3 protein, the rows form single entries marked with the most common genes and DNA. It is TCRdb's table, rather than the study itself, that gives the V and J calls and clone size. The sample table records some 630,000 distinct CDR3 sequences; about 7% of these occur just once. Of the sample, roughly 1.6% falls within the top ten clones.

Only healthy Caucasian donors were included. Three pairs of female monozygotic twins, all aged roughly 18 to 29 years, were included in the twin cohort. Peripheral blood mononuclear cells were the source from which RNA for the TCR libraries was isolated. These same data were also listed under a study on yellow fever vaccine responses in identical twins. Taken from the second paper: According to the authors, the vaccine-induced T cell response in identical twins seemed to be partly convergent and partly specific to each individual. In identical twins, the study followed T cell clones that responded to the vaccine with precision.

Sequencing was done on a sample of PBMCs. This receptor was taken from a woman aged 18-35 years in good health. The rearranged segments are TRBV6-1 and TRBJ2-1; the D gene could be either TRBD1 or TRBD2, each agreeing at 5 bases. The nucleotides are TGTGCCAGCAGTGAAGCGAGGGGCAGCGGGCAGTTCTTC. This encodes CASSEARGSGQFF.